These T cell receptor beta chains were read from a single sample in a study of T cells after yellow fever vaccination. Via MiXCR, TCRdb re-called the 5' RACE reads, giving one row per CDR3 protein. Altogether some 300,000 distinct CDR3 sequences are present, 8.7% being singletons, with the ten largest covering around 3.4%. The sample in question was CD4+ T cells sorted from PBMCs, obtained 5 days after the yellow fever booster vaccination. The receptor set was obtained from a man aged 18 to 35 who received the YFV17D yellow fever vaccine. Both conserved end residues are trimmed from each CDR3. Fields, in order: J gene, clone size, V gene, CDR3 protein. Clone size is stated in some rows and not others, as once, few, many or a class when expanded.

TRBJ2-1 | many | TRBV11-2 | ASSLDHEQF
TRBJ1-1 | many | TRBV12-3/TRBV12-4 | ASSLVAGGGKIEAF
TRBJ1-5 | few | TRBV20-1 | SATQEGRSRQPQH
TRBJ2-6 | few | TRBV5-1 | ASSAGTPGANVLT
TRBJ1-4 | few | TRBV10-3 | APRGGCEKLF
TRBJ2-3 | . | TRBV4-3 | ASRRKLNTDTQY
TRBJ1-2 | many | TRBV4-1 | ASSQAGFGYT
TRBJ1-2 | few | TRBV9 | ASSVAPQDRAYGYT
TRBJ2-2 | . | TRBV5-1 | ASSLGSGLPSGELF
TRBJ2-5 | . | TRBV29-1 | SVEDRRGGQY
TRBJ2-7 | few | TRBV6-2/TRBV6-3 | ASSSDRTASYEQY
TRBJ2-5 | . | TRBV7-2 | ASSTRSSGAPGTQY
TRBJ2-3 | many | TRBV28 | ASSLSPPGPSTDTQY
TRBJ2-7 | . | TRBV20-1 | STGTSGGVRQY
TRBJ2-6 | . | TRBV12-3/TRBV12-4 | ASSHREVVIPGANVLT
TRBJ2-5 | few | TRBV6-5 | ASSYSGGGDTQY
TRBJ1-2 | few | TRBV4-2 | ASSQADRVSRNGYT